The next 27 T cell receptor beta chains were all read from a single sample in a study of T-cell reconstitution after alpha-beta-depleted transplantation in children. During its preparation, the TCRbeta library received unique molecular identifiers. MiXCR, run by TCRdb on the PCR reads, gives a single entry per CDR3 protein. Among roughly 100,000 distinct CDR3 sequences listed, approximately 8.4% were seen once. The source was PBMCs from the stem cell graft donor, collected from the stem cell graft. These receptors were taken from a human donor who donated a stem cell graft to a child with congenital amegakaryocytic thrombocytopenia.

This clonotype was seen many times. CDR3 sequence reads: CASSLIGSFSYEQYF. In DNA form, the CDR3 reads TGTGCCAGCAGCTTAATTGGGAGTTTCTCCTACGAGCAGTACTTC. This chain links TRBV7-2 with TRBJ2-7; D perhaps matches TRBD2 (5 bases). V lost 2 bases and J lost 0, with 11 bases in between. The CDR3 covers 15 residues. In germline, CDR1 is SGHTA, CDR2 FQGNSA.

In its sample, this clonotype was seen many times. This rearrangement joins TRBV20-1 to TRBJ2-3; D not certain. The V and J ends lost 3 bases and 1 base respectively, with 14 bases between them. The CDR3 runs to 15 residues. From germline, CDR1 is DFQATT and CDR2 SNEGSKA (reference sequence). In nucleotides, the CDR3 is TGCAGTGCTAGTGGTGCGCTACTCCGCACAGATACGCAGTATTTT. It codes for CSASGALLRTDTQYF.

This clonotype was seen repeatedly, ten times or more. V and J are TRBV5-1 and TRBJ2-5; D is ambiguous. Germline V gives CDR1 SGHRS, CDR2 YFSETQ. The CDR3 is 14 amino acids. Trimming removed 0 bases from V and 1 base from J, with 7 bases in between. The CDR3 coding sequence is TGCGCCAGCAGCTTGGGCGTCGGCCAAGAGACCCAGTACTTC. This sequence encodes CASSLGVGQETQYF.

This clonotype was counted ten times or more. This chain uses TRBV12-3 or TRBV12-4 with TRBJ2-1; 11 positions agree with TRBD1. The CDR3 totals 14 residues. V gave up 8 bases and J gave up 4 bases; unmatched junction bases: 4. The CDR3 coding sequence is TGTGCCAGCTTCCGGGACAGGGGGTACAATGAGCAGTTCTTC. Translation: CASFRDRGYNEQFF.

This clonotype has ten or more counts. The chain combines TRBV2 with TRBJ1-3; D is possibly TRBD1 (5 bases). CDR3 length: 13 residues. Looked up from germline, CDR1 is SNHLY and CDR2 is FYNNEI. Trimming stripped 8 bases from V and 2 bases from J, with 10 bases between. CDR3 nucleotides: TGTGCCAGCTTTCTCAGGGCTGGAAACACCATATATTTT. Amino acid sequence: CASFLRAGNTIYF.

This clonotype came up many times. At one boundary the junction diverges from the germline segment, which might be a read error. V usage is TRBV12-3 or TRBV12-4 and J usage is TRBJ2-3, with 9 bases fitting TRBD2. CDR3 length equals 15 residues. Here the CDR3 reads CATSYLAGGPDTQYF. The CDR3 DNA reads TGTGCCACCAGTTATCTGGCGGGGGGGCCAGATACGCAGTATTTT.

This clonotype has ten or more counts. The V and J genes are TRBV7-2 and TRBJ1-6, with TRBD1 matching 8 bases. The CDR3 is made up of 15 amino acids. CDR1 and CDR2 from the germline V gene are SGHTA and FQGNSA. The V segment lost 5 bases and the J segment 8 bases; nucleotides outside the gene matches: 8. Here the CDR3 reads CASSQTGVWDSPLHF. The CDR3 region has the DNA TGTGCCAGCAGCCAGACAGGGGTTTGGGATTCACCCCTCCACTTT. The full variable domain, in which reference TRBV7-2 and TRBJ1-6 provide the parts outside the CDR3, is GAGVSQSPSNKVTEKGKDVELRCDPISGHTALYWYRQSLGQGLEFLIYFQGNSAPDKSGLPSDRFSAERTGGSVSTLTIQRTQQEDSAVYLCASSQTGVWDSPLHFGNGTRLTVT.

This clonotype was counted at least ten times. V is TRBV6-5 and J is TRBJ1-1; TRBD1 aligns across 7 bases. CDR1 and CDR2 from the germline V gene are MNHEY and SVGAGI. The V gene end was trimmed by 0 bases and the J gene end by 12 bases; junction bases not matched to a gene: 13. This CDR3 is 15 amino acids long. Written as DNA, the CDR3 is TGTGCCAGCAGTTACTCAGTGGGGACAGATCATGGAACTTTCTTT. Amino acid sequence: CASSYSVGTDHGTFF.

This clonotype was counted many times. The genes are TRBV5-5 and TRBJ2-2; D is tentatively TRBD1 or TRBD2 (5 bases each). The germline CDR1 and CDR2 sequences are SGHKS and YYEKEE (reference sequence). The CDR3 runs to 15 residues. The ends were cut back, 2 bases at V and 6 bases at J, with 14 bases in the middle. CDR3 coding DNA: TGTGCCAGCAGCTTCCTTGGGGCAGCGGCCGGGGAGCTGTTTTTT. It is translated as CASSFLGAAAGELFF.

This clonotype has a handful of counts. CDR3 sequence (DNA): TGTGCCAGCAGCTTAGTGGACATAGTCACTGAAGCTTTCTTT. Translation: CASSLVDIVTEAFF. The V call is TRBV7-6, the J call TRBJ1-1; maybe TRBD1 (5 bases). The CDR3 loop spans 14 amino acids. CDR1 is SGHVS and CDR2 is FNYEAQ in the germline V gene. V was trimmed by 1 base and J by 4 bases, leaving 10 bases between them.

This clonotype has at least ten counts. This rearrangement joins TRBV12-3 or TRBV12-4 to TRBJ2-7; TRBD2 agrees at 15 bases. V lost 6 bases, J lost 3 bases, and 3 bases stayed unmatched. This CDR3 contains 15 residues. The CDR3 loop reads CASSEGLAGGYEQYF. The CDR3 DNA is TGTGCCAGCAGCGAGGGACTAGCGGGAGGCTACGAGCAGTACTTC.

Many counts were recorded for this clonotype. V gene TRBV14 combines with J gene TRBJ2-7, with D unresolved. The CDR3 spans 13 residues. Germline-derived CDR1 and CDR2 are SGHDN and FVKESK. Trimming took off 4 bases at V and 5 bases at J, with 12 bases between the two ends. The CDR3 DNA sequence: TGTGCCAGCAGCCGACTCACTGGGGACGAGCAGTACTTC. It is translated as CASSRLTGDEQYF.

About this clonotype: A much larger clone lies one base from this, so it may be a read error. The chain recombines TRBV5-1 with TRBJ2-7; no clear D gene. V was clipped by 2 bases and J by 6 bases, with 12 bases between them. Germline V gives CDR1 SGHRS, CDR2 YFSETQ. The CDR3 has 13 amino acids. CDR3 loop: CASSLNSVGEQYF. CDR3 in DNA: TGCGCCAGCAGCTTAAACTCCGTGGGCGAGCAGTACTTC.

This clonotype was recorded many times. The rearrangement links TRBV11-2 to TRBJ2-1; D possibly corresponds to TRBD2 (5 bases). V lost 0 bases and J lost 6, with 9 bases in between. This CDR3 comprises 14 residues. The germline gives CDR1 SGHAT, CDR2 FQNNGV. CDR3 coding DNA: TGTGCCAGCAGCTTAGAGCTACGGGGCAATGAGCAGTTCTTC. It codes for CASSLELRGNEQFF.

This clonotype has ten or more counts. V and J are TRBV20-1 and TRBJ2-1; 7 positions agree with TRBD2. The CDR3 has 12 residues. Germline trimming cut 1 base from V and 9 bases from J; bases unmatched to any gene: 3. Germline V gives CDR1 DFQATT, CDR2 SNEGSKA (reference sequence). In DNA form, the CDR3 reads TGCAGTGCTAGAGCCAGCGGGGCTGAGCAGTTCTTC. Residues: CSARASGAEQFF.

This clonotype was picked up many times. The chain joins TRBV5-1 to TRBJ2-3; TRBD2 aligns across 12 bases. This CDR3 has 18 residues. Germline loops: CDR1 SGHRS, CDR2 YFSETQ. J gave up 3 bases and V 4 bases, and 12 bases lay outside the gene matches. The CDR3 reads CASSRGLAGWLTTDTQYF. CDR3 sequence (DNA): TGCGCCAGCAGCAGGGGACTAGCGGGCTGGTTAACAACAGATACGCAGTATTTT.

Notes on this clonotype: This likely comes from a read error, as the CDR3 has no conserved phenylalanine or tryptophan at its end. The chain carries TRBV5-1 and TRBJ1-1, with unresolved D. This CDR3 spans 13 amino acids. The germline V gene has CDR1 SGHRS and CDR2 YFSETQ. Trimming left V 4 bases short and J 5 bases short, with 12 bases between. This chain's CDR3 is CASSRGGDTEAFL. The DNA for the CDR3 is TGCGCCAGCAGCCGGGGAGGTGATACTGAAGCTTTCTTG.

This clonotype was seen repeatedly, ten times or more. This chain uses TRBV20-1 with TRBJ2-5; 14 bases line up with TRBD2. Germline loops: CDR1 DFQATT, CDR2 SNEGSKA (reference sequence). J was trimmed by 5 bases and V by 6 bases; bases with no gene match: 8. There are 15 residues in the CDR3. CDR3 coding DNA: TGCAGTGCCAGCCCCGGGACTAGCGGGAGCGAGACCCAGTACTTC. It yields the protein CSASPGTSGSETQYF.

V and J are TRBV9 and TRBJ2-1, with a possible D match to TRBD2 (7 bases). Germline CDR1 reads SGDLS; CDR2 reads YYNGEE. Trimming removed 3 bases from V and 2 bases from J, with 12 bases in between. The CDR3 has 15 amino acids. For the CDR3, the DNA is TGTGCCAGCAGCGGAGGGAGGGGGGCCTACAATGAGCAGTTCTTC. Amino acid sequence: CASSGGRGAYNEQFF.

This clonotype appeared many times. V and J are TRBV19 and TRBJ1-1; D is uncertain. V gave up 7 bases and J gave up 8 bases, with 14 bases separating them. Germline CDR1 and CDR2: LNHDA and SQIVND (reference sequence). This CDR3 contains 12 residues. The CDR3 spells CASKNNAQEAFF. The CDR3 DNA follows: TGTGCCAGTAAGAACAACGCACAAGAAGCTTTCTTT.

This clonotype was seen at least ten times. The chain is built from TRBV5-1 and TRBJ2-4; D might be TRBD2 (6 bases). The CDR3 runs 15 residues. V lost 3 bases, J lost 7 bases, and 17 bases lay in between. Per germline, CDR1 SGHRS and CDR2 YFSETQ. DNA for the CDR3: TGCGCCAGCAGCTCTGAAGGAGGGGCAATGAACATTCAGTACTTC. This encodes CASSSEGGAMNIQYF.

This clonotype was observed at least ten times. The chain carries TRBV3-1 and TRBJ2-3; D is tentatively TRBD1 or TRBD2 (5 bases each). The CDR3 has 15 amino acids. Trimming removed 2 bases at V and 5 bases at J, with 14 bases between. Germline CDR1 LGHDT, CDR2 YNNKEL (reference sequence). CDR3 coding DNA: TGTGCCAGCAGCCAATCGCCGGGGCTGGGAGATACGCAGTATTTT. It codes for CASSQSPGLGDTQYF.

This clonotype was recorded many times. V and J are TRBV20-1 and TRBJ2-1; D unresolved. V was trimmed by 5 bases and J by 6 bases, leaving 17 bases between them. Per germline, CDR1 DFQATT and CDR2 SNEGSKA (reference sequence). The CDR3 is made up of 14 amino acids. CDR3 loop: CSAAHPVGVNEQFF. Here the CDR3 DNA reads TGCAGTGCTGCCCACCCCGTGGGCGTCAATGAGCAGTTCTTC.

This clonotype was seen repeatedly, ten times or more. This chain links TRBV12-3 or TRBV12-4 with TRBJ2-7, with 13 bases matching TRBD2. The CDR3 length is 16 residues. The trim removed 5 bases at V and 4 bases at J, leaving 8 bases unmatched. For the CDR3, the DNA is TGTGCCAGCAGTCCATGGACTAGCGGGAGACTTTACGAGCAGTACTTC. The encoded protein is CASSPWTSGRLYEQYF.

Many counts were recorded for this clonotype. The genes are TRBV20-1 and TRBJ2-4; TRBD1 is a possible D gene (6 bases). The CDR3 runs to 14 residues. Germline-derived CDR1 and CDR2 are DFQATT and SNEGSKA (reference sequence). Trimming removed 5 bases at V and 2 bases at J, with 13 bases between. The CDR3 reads CSALNREPKNIQYF. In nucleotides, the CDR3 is TGCAGTGCTTTAAACAGGGAACCCAAAAACATTCAGTACTTC.

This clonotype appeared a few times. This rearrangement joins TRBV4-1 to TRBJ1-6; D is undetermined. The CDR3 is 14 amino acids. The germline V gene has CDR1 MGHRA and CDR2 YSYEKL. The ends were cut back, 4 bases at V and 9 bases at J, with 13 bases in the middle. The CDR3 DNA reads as TGCGCCAGCAGCCTCGGATCCCCGGGTTCACCCCTCCACTTT. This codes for CASSLGSPGSPLHF.

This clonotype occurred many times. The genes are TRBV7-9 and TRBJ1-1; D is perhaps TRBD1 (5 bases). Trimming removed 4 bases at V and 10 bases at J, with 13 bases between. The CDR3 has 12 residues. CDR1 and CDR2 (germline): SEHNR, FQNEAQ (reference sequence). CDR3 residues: CASSSDTERAFF. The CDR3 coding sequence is TGTGCCAGCAGCTCGGACACGGAGAGAGCTTTCTTT.